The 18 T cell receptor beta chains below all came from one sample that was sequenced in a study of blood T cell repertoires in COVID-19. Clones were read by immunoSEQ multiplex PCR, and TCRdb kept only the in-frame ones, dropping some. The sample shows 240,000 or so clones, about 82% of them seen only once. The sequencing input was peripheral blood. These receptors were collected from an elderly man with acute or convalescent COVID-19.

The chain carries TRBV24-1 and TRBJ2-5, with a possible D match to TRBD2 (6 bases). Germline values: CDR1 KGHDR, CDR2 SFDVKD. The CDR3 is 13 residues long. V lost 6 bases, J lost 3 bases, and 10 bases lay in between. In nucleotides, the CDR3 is TGTGCCACCAGTAGAGGAGGGGAAGAGACCCAGTACTTC. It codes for CATSRGGEETQYF.

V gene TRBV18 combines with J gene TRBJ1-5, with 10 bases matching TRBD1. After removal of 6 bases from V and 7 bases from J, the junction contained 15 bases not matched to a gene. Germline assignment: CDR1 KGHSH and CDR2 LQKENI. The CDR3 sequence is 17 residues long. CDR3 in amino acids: CASSPTLKGTGEQPQHF. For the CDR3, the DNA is TGTGCCAGCTCCCCAACCCTGAAAGGGACAGGGGAACAGCCCCAGCATTTT.

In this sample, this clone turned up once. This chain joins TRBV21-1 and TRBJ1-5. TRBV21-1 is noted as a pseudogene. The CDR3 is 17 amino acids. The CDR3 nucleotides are TGTGCCAGCAGCAAAGCGTCGGCTACCTCGGAGGATCAGCCCCAGCATTTT. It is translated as CASSKASATSEDQPQHF.

The CDR3 reads CSASSSGGGGTEAFF. CDR3 coding DNA: TGCAGTGCTAGTTCTTCAGGGGGCGGCGGCACTGAAGCTTTCTTT. The genes are TRBV20-1 and TRBJ1-1, with 8 bases matching TRBD1. In germline, CDR1 is DFQATT, CDR2 SNEGSKA (reference sequence). Unmatched junction bases numbered 10, after V lost 3 bases and J lost 4 bases. The CDR3 runs to 15 residues.

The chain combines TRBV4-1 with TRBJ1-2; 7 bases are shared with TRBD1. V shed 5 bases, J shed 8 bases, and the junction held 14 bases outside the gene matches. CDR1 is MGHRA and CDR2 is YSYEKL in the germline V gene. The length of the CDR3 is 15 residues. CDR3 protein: CASSFPETGFDGYTF. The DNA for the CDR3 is TGCGCCAGCAGCTTCCCCGAGACAGGGTTTGACGGCTACACCTTC.

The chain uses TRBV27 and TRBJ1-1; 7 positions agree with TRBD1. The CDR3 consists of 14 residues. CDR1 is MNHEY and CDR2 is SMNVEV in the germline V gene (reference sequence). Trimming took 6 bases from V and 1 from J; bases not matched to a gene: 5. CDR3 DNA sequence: TGTGCCAGCAGGGCGGGACAGACGAACACTGAAGCTTTCTTT. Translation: CASRAGQTNTEAFF.

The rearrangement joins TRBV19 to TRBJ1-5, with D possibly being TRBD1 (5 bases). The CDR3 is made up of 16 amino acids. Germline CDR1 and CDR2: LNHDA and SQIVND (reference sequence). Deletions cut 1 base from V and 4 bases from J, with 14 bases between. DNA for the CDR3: TGTGCCAGTAGTATAGGGGGCGGAGGAGGGAATCAGCCCCAGCATTTT. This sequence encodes CASSIGGGGGNQPQHF.

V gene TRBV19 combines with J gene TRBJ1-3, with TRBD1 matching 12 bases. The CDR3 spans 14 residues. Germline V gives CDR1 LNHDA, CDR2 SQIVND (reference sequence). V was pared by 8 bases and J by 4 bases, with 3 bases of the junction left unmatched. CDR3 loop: CASRDRGPGNTIYF. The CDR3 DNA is TGTGCCAGTCGGGACAGGGGGCCCGGAAACACCATATATTTT.

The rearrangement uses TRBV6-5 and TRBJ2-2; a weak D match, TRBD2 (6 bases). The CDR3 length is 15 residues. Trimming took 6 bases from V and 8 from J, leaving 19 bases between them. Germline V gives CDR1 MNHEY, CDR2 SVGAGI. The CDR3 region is CASRRRRGGLGELFF. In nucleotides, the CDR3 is TGTGCCAGCAGAAGGAGAAGGGGAGGATTAGGGGAGCTGTTTTTT.

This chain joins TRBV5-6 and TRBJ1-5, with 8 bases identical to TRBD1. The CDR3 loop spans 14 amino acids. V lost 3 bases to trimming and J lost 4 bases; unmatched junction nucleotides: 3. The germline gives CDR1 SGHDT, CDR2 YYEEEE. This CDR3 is CASSWGQVNQPQHF. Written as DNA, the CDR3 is TGTGCCAGCAGCTGGGGACAGGTGAATCAGCCCCAGCATTTT.

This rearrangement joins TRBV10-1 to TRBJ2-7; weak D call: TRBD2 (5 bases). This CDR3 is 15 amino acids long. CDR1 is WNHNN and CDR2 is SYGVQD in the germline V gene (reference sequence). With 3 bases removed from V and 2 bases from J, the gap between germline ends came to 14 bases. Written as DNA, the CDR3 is TGCGCCAGCAGTGACGGAATCGGGGTTACCTACGAGCAGTACTTC. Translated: CASSDGIGVTYEQYF.

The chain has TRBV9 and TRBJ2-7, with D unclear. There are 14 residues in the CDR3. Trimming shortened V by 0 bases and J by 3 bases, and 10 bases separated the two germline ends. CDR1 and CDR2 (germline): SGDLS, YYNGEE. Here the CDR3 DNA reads TGTGCCAGCAGCGTAGGAGGCACCCACTACGAGCAGTACTTC. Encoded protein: CASSVGGTHYEQYF.

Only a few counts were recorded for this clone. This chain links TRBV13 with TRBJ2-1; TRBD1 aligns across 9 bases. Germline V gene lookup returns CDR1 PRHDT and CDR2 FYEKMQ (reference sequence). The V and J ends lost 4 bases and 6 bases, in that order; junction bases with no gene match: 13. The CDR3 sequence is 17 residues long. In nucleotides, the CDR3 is TGTGCCAGCAGCTCCCAGACCGGGACAGGGATATTCAATGAGCAGTTCTTC. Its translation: CASSSQTGTGIFNEQFF.

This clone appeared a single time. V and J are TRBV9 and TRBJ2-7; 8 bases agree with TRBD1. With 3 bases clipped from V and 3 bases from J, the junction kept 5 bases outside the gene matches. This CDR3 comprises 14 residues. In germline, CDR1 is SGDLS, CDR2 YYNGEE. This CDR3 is CASSAGQGVYEQYF. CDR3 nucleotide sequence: TGTGCCAGCAGCGCAGGACAGGGAGTCTACGAGCAGTACTTC.

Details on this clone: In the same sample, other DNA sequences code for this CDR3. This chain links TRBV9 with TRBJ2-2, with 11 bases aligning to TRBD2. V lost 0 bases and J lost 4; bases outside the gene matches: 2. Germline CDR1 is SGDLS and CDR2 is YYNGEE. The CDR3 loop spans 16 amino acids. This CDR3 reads CASSVGLAGGTGELFF. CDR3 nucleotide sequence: TGTGCCAGCAGCGTAGGCCTAGCGGGAGGCACCGGGGAGCTGTTTTTT.

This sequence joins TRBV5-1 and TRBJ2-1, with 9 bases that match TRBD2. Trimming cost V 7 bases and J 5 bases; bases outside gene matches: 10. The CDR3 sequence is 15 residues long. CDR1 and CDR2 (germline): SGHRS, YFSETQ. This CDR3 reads CASGAGAGGNNEQFF. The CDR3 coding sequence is TGCGCCAGCGGGGCAGGGGCGGGAGGGAACAATGAGCAGTTCTTC.

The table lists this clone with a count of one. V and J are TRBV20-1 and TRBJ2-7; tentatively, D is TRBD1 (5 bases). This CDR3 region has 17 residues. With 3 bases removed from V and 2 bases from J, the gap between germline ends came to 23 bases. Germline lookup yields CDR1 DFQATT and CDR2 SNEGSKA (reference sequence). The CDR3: CSASPFVGQDIPYEQYF. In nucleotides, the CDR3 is TGCAGTGCTAGTCCGTTTGTTGGGCAGGACATCCCCTACGAGCAGTACTTC.

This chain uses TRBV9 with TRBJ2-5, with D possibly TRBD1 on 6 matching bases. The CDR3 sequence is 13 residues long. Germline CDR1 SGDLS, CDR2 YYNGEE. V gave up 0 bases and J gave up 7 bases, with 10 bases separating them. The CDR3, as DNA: TGTGCCAGCAGCGTAGACCTCAGGGGGACCCAGTACTTC. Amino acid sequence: CASSVDLRGTQYF.